The 21 T cell receptor beta chains presented below share a single source sample, sequenced in a study of blood T cell repertoires in COVID-19. The assay was immunoSEQ multiplex PCR, and TCRdb's table has in-frame clones only and misses some. The sample yields about 200,000 clones, 70% to 90% seen once. Sequenced material: PBMCs or T cells enriched from blood (not recorded which). Receptor source: a young woman who had recovered from COVID-19.

This clone was seen more than once but under ten times. The CDR3 loop is CASTLQGAKTEAFF. CDR3 in DNA: TGTGCCAGTACCTTACAGGGGGCGAAAACTGAAGCTTTCTTT. The chain couples TRBV19 to TRBJ1-1; TRBD1 agrees at 9 bases. J lost 5 bases, V lost 7 bases, and 8 bases had no gene match. The germline gives CDR1 LNHDA, CDR2 SQIVND (reference sequence). The CDR3 covers 14 residues.

This chain joins TRBV7-3 and TRBJ1-1; 7 bases agree with TRBD1. Per germline, CDR1 SGHTA and CDR2 FQGTGA. CDR3 size: 14 residues. J was trimmed by 4 bases and V by 4 bases; bases with no gene match: 6. The CDR3 DNA reads TGTGCCAGCAGCTCCCAGGGGGGTGCCACTGAAGCTTTCTTT. It codes for CASSSQGGATEAFF.

CDR3 coding DNA: TGTGCCACCAGTGATCCCAGACAGGGATCGACGAGTGGCTACACCTTC. It encodes CATSDPRQGSTSGYTF. The chain couples TRBV24-1 to TRBJ1-2, with 7 bases matching TRBD1. The CDR3 consists of 16 residues. The V segment lost 3 bases and the J segment 7 bases; nucleotides outside the gene matches: 13. Germline CDR1 and CDR2: KGHDR and SFDVKD.

CDR3: CASSQQGGYTF. DNA for the CDR3: TGTGCCAGCAGCCAACAGGGGGGCTACACCTTC. The chain combines TRBV3-1 (or the pseudogene TRBV3-2) with TRBJ1-2; maybe TRBD1 (6 bases). Trimming stripped 2 bases from V and 8 bases from J, with 6 bases between. The germline CDR1 and CDR2 sequences are LGHDT and YNNKEL (reference sequence). CDR3 length equals 11 residues.

This chain joins TRBV28 and TRBJ1-2, with a possible D match to TRBD1 (6 bases). The V gene lost 6 bases and the J gene lost 8 bases, with 25 bases spanning the gap. Germline V gene data show CDR1 as MDHEN and CDR2 as SYDVKM. This CDR3 region has 16 residues. CDR3 DNA sequence: TGTGCCAGCAGACCCCAAATCCGGGGGGCCCTCCAGGGCTACACCTTC. It yields the protein CASRPQIRGALQGYTF.

V gene TRBV7-2 combines with J gene TRBJ2-3; 9 bases map to TRBD2. This CDR3 is 17 amino acids long. CDR1 is SGHTA, CDR2 FQGNSA, per germline. With V trimmed by 6 bases and J by 3 bases, 13 bases remained unmatched. CDR3 loop: CASSGTSLGRGTDTQYF. The DNA for the CDR3 is TGTGCCAGCAGTGGGACTAGCTTAGGCCGCGGGACAGATACGCAGTATTTT.

The V gene is TRBV3-1 (or the pseudogene TRBV3-2), the J gene TRBJ2-2, with D unresolved. This CDR3 has 14 residues. With 4 bases removed from V and 7 bases from J, the gap between germline ends came to 13 bases. From germline, CDR1 is LGHDT and CDR2 YNNKEL (reference sequence). The CDR3 loop is CASSRGSHRGELFF. The DNA for the CDR3 is TGTGCCAGCAGCCGTGGTTCACACCGCGGGGAGCTGTTTTTT.

V and J are TRBV28 and TRBJ1-5; 7 nucleotides agree with TRBD1. The V segment lost 6 bases and the J segment 6 bases; nucleotides outside the gene matches: 11. The CDR3 loop spans 15 amino acids. Germline V gene data show CDR1 as MDHEN and CDR2 as SYDVKM. The CDR3 coding sequence is TGTGCCAGCAGCCCCTCCACAGGGGTGAGTCAGCCCCAGCATTTT. This encodes CASSPSTGVSQPQHF.

The V gene is TRBV5-6, the J gene TRBJ1-5, with D possibly being TRBD1 (5 bases). Germline CDR1 and CDR2: SGHDT and YYEEEE. The CDR3 extends over 15 amino acids. Trimming removed 0 bases at V and 6 bases at J, with 13 bases between. The CDR3 sequence is CASSLGQGYGQPQHF. Here the CDR3 DNA reads TGTGCCAGCAGCTTGGGGCAGGGATATGGTCAGCCCCAGCATTTT. Based on the CDR3 plus reference TRBV5-6 and TRBJ1-5, the full variable domain is DAGVTQSPTHLIKTRGQQVTLRCSPKSGHDTVSWYQQALGQGPQFIFQYYEEEERQRGNFPDRFSGHQFPNYSSELNVNALLLGDSALYLCASSLGQGYGQPQHFGDGTRLSIL.

The V gene is TRBV7-9, the J gene TRBJ1-4; tentatively, D is TRBD1 (5 bases). This CDR3 is 16 amino acids long. Germline CDR1 is SEHNR and CDR2 is FQNEAQ (reference sequence). V shed 3 bases and J shed 3 bases, with 14 bases lying between them. The CDR3 region is CASSFAQGAPNEKLFF. As DNA, the CDR3 is TGTGCCAGCAGCTTTGCCCAGGGCGCCCCTAATGAAAAACTGTTTTTT.

The J gene is TRBJ2-6, the V gene TRBV5-4, with D maybe TRBD1 (6 bases). Germline loops: CDR1 SGHNT, CDR2 YYREEE (reference sequence). V was shortened by 4 bases and J by 0 bases, with 11 bases between the two germline ends. This CDR3 has 16 residues. The CDR3 spells CASSGGQPSGANVLTF. The DNA for the CDR3 is TGTGCCAGCAGCGGAGGACAGCCCTCTGGGGCCAACGTCCTGACTTTC.

The chain joins TRBV12-3 or TRBV12-4 to TRBJ1-2; D is perhaps TRBD1 (6 bases). Trimming stripped 8 bases from V and 8 bases from J, with 18 bases between. The CDR3 is 13 amino acids. DNA of the CDR3: TGTGCCAGCGTAAGCGGGGGGGGCAAGGGCTACACCTTC. Translation: CASVSGGGKGYTF.

V gene TRBV12-3 or TRBV12-4 combines with J gene TRBJ1-2; D is uncertain. Trimming cost V 2 bases and J 0 bases, with 4 bases left between them. The CDR3 has 13 amino acids. CDR3 protein: CASSLIANYGYTF. In DNA form, the CDR3 reads TGTGCCAGCAGTTTAATAGCTAACTATGGCTACACCTTC.

The rearrangement uses TRBV5-1 and TRBJ2-1; 9 positions agree with TRBD1. CDR3 length: 15 residues. Germline V gene data show CDR1 as SGHRS and CDR2 as YFSETQ. Trimming at V came to 5 bases and at J to 5 bases, leaving 8 bases not matched to a gene. The CDR3 DNA sequence: TGCGCCAGCAGATTTGGACAGGGGTCTGACAATGAGCAGTTCTTC. Translating it yields CASRFGQGSDNEQFF.

The rearrangement links TRBV28 to TRBJ2-5; D is unresolved. Germline CDR1 MDHEN, CDR2 SYDVKM. The ends were cut back, 5 bases at V and 2 bases at J, with 9 bases in the middle. This CDR3 spans 13 amino acids. Here the CDR3 reads CASSGATQETQYF. The CDR3 nucleotides read TGTGCCAGCAGTGGAGCAACGCAAGAGACCCAGTACTTC.

The CDR3 region is CSVEDRSGEGYGYTF. In DNA, the CDR3 is TGCAGCGTTGAAGATCGGTCGGGGGAGGGCTATGGCTACACCTTC. The V call is TRBV29-1, the J call TRBJ1-2; the D gene is possibly TRBD1 (5 bases). Per the germline V gene, CDR1 is SQVTM and CDR2 is ANQGSEA. The CDR3 has 15 amino acids. Deletions cut 0 bases from V and 4 bases from J, with 15 bases between.

The chain has TRBV5-6 and TRBJ1-4, with D hard to call. The V and J ends lost 0 bases and 8 bases respectively, with 8 bases between them. CDR1 and CDR2 (germline): SGHDT, YYEEEE. This CDR3 comprises 13 residues. Written as DNA, the CDR3 is TGTGCCAGCAGCTTGGGGTACAAAGAAAAACTGTTTTTT. It is translated as CASSLGYKEKLFF.

J is TRBJ1-3 and V is TRBV30; 7 bases align to TRBD1. The ends lost 3 bases at V and 4 bases at J; junction bases unmatched: 9. Germline CDR1 is GTSNPN and CDR2 is SVGIG (reference sequence). CDR3 size: 15 residues. The CDR3 sequence is CAWSQGVSSGNTIYF. DNA for the CDR3: TGTGCCTGGAGCCAGGGGGTATCCTCCGGAAACACCATATATTTT.

This chain connects TRBV10-3 to TRBJ1-5; 7 positions match TRBD1. Germline trimming cut 10 bases from V and 0 bases from J; bases unmatched to any gene: 3. The CDR3 sequence is 13 residues long. Germline CDR1 and CDR2: ENHRY and SYGVKD. The CDR3 loop is CATRGGSNQPQHF. The CDR3 DNA is TGTGCCACCAGGGGGGGTAGCAATCAGCCCCAGCATTTT.

This clone was recorded once. The J gene is TRBJ1-2, the V gene TRBV5-1; 7 bases map to TRBD1. V was clipped by 5 bases and J by 1 base; unmatched bases: 2. There are 13 residues in the CDR3. The germline V gene has CDR1 SGHRS and CDR2 YFSETQ. CDR3 loop: CASSQGVNYGYTF. The CDR3 DNA sequence: TGCGCCAGCAGTCAGGGGGTTAACTATGGCTACACCTTC.

The J gene is TRBJ1-3, the V gene TRBV25-1, with D unresolved. V shed 4 bases and J shed 9 bases, with 16 bases lying between them. Per the germline V gene, CDR1 is MGHDK and CDR2 is SYGVNS. There are 14 residues in the CDR3. Here the CDR3 reads CASSVSARVGTIYF. CDR3 bases: TGTGCCAGCAGTGTCTCAGCCCGGGTTGGCACCATATATTTT.